This entry features one T cell receptor beta chain sequence. Its antigen is as yet unknown. Given a far larger clone just one base away, this is likely a sequencing read error. Assay used: immunoSEQ multiplex PCR; TCRdb lists only in-frame clones, some missing. The profile shows over 400,000 clones, roughly 80% of them singletons. The data belong to a study of shared clonotypes between healthy human individuals. Overall study results and limits: Sequencing depth was expected to influence donor clonotype sharing.

This clonotype was obtained from a woman aged 40 to 49 in good health. Some clones in this sample may be carry-over from other donors' samples. The specimen was PBMCs.

The chain's CDR3 is CASSLWGVGSEAFF. The CDR3 DNA follows: TGTGCCAGCAGTTTATGGGGGGTTGGCTCTGAAGCTTTCTTT. V usage is TRBV28 and J usage is TRBJ1-1, with D perhaps TRBD1 (5 bases). The CDR3 is made up of 14 amino acids. Germline V gene data show CDR1 as MDHEN and CDR2 as SYDVKM. The ends were cut back, 0 bases at V and 6 bases at J, with 11 bases in the middle.